This T cell receptor (beta chain) was profiled in a study of cytomegalovirus exposure and HLA in healthy donors. Study conclusions and caveats: When the data were analyzed later, several of the most significant clusters appeared to be linked to common viral pathogens. A later analysis linked some 18,000 TCR beta sequences to HLA alleles at 0.05 false discovery rate. Indistinguishable V segments such as TRBV6-2 and TRBV6-3 were excluded. A later analysis, which compared TCR beta chains of equal frequency, found the HLA-associated ones more clonally expanded.

PCR used 60 Vbeta primers and 13 Jbeta primers. TCRdb keeps only in-frame clones here, not all; method: immunoSEQ multiplex PCR. The sample lists approximately 150,000 clones; over 70% were seen once. Note on this clone: No antigen is known for it.

The germline gives CDR1 MDHEN, CDR2 SYDVKM. Germline trimming cut 3 bases from V and 8 bases from J; bases unmatched to any gene: 5. This CDR3 spans 13 amino acids. The chain joins TRBV28 to TRBJ1-2; TRBD1 matches 8 bases. This clonotype was sampled from a male donor in good health and CMV-seronegative. Sample: PBMCs. CDR3 sequence (DNA): TGTGCCAGCAGTTTCCGGACAGGGCAGGGCTACACCTTC. The encoded protein is CASSFRTGQGYTF.